One sample yielded the 6 T cell receptor beta chains listed below, sequenced in a study of blood T cells in healthy people across ages. Alongside a J-beta primer mix, a sample-barcoded 5' primer served in a second PCR lasting about 7 to 11 cycles. In TCRdb, the 5' RACE reads were re-called with MiXCR into one record per CDR3 protein. The data contain approximately 1.5 million distinct CDR3 sequences, about 42% of them singletons. Sequences were obtained from blood. These receptors were obtained from a young woman in good health.

V usage is TRBV11-2 and J usage is TRBJ2-4; possible D gene TRBD2, 5 bases. The DNA matches TRBJ2-7 better at its end, which makes the J call doubtful. This CDR3 region has 18 residues. Germline V lookup: CDR1 SGHAT, CDR2 FQNNGV. CDR3 sequence (DNA): TGTGCCAGCAGCCCTAGCCCCGGAGGACTCCCGTCCTACTACGAGCAGTACTTC. Protein: CASSPSPGGLPSYYEQYF.

The chain combines TRBV5-6 with TRBJ1-2; D perhaps matches TRBD1 (6 bases). The CDR3 consists of 16 residues. Germline V gene data show CDR1 as SGHDT and CDR2 as YYEEEE. Trimming left V 1 base short and J 2 bases short, with 15 bases between. The CDR3 is CASSLWPGETNYGYTF. The DNA for the CDR3 is TGTGCCAGCAGCTTGTGGCCAGGGGAAACCAACTATGGCTACACCTTC.

V gene TRBV18 combines with J gene TRBJ1-1; D is uncertain. The germline V gene has CDR1 KGHSH and CDR2 LQKENI. This CDR3 has 13 residues. Trimming removed 0 bases from V and 7 bases from J, with 9 bases in between. CDR3 bases: TGTGCCAGCTCACCACCCCACAAACTTGAAGCTTTCTTT. It specifies CASSPPHKLEAFF. Combining the CDR3 with reference TRBV18 and TRBJ1-1 gives the whole variable domain NAGVMQNPRHLVRRRGQEARLRCSPMKGHSHVYWYRQLPEEGLKFMVYLQKENIIDESGMPKERFSAEFPKEGPSILRIQQVVRGDSAAYFCASSPPHKLEAFFGQGTRLTVV.

The chain recombines TRBV12-3 or TRBV12-4 with TRBJ2-5, with D possibly TRBD1 on 6 matching bases. The end of the DNA fits TRBJ2-7 better, so the J call may be wrong. The length of the CDR3 is 13 residues. CDR3 sequence (DNA): TGTGCCAGCAGTGCAATTAGGGGGAACGAGCAGTACTTC. Translation: CASSAIRGNEQYF.

This rearrangement joins TRBV9 to TRBJ1-5, with D maybe TRBD1 (6 bases). V lost 0 bases and J 6 bases, leaving 13 bases between the germline ends. Germline V gene data show CDR1 as SGDLS and CDR2 as YYNGEE. The CDR3 length is 15 residues. The CDR3 nucleotides read TGTGCCAGCAGCGTAGACGGGGGGGCGGCTCAGCCCCAGCATTTT. This translates into CASSVDGGAAQPQHF.

V and J are TRBV15 and TRBJ1-2; D is unresolved. Germline assignment: CDR1 LNHNV and CDR2 YYDKDF (reference sequence). Between the trimmed V and J ends, which lost 0 bases and 4 bases, there was a span of 12 bases. The CDR3 totals 15 residues. Here the CDR3 reads CATSRDRLYGYGYTF. CDR3 DNA sequence: TGTGCCACCAGCAGAGACAGGTTATACGGCTATGGCTACACCTTC.